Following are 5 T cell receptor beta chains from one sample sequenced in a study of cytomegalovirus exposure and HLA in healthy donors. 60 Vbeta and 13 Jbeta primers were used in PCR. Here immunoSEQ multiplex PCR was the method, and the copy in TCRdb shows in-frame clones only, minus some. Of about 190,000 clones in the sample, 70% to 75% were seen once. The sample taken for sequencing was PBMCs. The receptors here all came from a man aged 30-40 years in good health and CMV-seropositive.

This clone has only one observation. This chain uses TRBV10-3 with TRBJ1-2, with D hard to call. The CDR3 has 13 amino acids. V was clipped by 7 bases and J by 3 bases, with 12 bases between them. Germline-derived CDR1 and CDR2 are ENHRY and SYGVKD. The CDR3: CAITAVGDYGYTF. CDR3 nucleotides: TGTGCCATCACCGCGGTCGGAGACTATGGCTACACCTTC.

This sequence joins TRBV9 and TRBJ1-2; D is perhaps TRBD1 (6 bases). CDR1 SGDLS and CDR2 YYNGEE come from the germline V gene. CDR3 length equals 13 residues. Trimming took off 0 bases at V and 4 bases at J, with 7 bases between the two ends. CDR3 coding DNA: TGTGCCAGCAGCGTAGGGGGGCGCTATGGCTACACCTTC. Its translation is CASSVGGRYGYTF.

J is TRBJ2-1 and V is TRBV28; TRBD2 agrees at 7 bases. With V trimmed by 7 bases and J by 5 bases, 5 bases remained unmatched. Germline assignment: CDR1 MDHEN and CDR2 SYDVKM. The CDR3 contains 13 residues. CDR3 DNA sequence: TGTGCCAGCAATCGGGGAGGGGACAATGAGCAGTTCTTC. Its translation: CASNRGGDNEQFF.

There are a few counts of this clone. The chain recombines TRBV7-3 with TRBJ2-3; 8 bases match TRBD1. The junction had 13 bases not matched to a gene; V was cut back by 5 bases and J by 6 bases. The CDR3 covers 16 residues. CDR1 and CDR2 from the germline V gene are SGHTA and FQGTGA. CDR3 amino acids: CASSLEDRAKTDTQYF. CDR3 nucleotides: TGTGCCAGCAGCCTCGAGGACAGGGCAAAAACCGATACGCAGTATTTT.

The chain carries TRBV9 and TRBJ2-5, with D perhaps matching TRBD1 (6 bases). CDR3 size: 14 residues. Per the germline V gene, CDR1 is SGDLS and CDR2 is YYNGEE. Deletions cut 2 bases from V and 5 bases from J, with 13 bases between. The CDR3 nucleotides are TGTGCCAGCAGCGTCTCGTCCAGGGGTGAGACCCAGTACTTC. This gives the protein CASSVSSRGETQYF.